This T cell receptor beta chain was found in a study of blood T cell repertoires in COVID-19. To note about this clone: A junction end diverges from the germline sequence, so it may reflect a read error.

Germline lookup yields CDR1 ENHRY and CDR2 SYGVKD. This CDR3 is built from 15 residues. Assay used: immunoSEQ multiplex PCR; TCRdb lists only in-frame clones, some missing. The sample has some 150,000 clones, over 80% seen once. Cohort allocation depended upon clinical history that participants reported. The chain recombines TRBV10-3 with TRBJ1-1; possibly TRBD1 for D (6 bases). The source material was PBMCs or T cells enriched from blood (not recorded which). This sequence originates from a woman in her thirties or forties who had recovered from COVID-19. CDR3 sequence (DNA): TGTGCCATCAGTGTCACCGGGACACCGAACGCTGAAGCTTTCTTT. Its protein product is CAISVTGTPNAEAFF.